These 20 T cell receptor beta chains were all obtained from the same sample, sequenced in a study of T cell responses to AZD1222 COVID-19 vaccine. Here immunoSEQ multiplex PCR was the method, and the copy in TCRdb shows in-frame clones only, minus some. This sample has some 160,000 clones, with around 94% found just once. Specimen: peripheral blood, collected on day 0 of AZD1222 vaccination. The receptor source for this set is an adult in good health.

The chain couples TRBV2 to TRBJ1-2; D is undetermined. Trimming pared 7 bases from V and 3 bases from J, leaving 15 bases between. Germline V lookup: CDR1 SNHLY, CDR2 FYNNEI. The CDR3 runs 14 residues. The CDR3 loop is CASNQGGVDYGYTF. The CDR3 nucleotides read TGTGCCAGCAATCAAGGAGGAGTTGACTATGGCTACACCTTC.

The CDR3 sequence: CASSVTGGESYEQYF. Written as DNA, the CDR3 is TGCGCCAGCAGCGTGACAGGGGGGGAGTCCTACGAGCAGTACTTC. The J gene is TRBJ2-7, the V gene TRBV5-1; the match to TRBD1 covers 9 bases. The germline gives CDR1 SGHRS, CDR2 YFSETQ. The CDR3 totals 15 residues. V lost 4 bases to trimming and J lost 1 base; unmatched junction nucleotides: 6.

As concerns this clone: At the DNA level, this CDR3 is encoded by other sequences in the same sample as well. As DNA, the CDR3 is TGTGCCAGCAGTTTTGGGGGTGGGGAGACCCAGTACTTC. Amino acid sequence: CASSFGGGETQYF. The J gene is TRBJ2-5, the V gene TRBV12-3 or TRBV12-4; either TRBD1 or TRBD2 may supply D (5 bases each). The CDR3 covers 13 residues. Trimming left V 3 bases short and J 5 bases short, with 10 bases between.

This chain connects TRBV7-9 to TRBJ2-2; 8 bases match TRBD1. The CDR3 is 17 amino acids. Trimming cost V 0 bases and J 5 bases; bases outside gene matches: 8. Germline CDR1 is SEHNR and CDR2 is FQNEAQ (reference sequence). The CDR3 nucleotides read TGTGCCAGCAGCTTAGCCCCGGGACAGGCACGGACCGGGGAGCTGTTTTTT. This gives the protein CASSLAPGQARTGELFF.

V is TRBV5-1 and J is TRBJ1-2; D perhaps matches TRBD1 (5 bases). The germline CDR1 and CDR2 sequences are SGHRS and YFSETQ. Between the trimmed V and J ends, which lost 4 bases and 2 bases, there was a span of 12 bases. The CDR3 runs 14 residues. Written as DNA, the CDR3 is TGCGCCAGCAGCCCAGGGACGAACAACTATGGCTACACCTTC. It specifies CASSPGTNNYGYTF.

This chain joins TRBV5-6 and TRBJ2-5; D ambiguous. Germline V gene lookup returns CDR1 SGHDT and CDR2 YYEEEE. Trimming took off 4 bases at V and 2 bases at J, with 3 bases between the two ends. This CDR3 has 11 amino acids. The CDR3: CASSRQETQYF. The CDR3 DNA reads TGTGCCAGCAGCCGACAAGAGACCCAGTACTTC.

The chain joins TRBV29-1 to TRBJ2-7; 8 positions match TRBD2. The germline CDR1 and CDR2 sequences are SQVTM and ANQGSEA. The CDR3 sequence is 15 residues long. Germline trimming cut 4 bases from V and 1 base from J; bases unmatched to any gene: 9. The CDR3 nucleotides read TGCAGCGTTGGTACCGGGACTAGGCCTTCCTACGAGCAGTACTTC. It encodes CSVGTGTRPSYEQYF.

This rearrangement joins TRBV5-1 to TRBJ2-5; D is ambiguous. Germline loops: CDR1 SGHRS, CDR2 YFSETQ. This CDR3 is built from 14 residues. V lost 6 bases and J lost 4, with 16 bases in between. As DNA, the CDR3 is TGCGCCAGCAACCTTGGAGACTCTGGAGAGACCCAGTACTTC. Translated, it gives CASNLGDSGETQYF. Complete variable domain (other parts from reference TRBV5-1 and TRBJ2-5): KAGVTQTPRYLIKTRGQQVTLSCSPISGHRSVSWYQQTPGQGLQFLFEYFSETQRNKGNFPGRFSGRQFSNSRSEMNVSTLELGDSALYLCASNLGDSGETQYFGPGTRLLVL.

The genes are TRBV11-2 and TRBJ2-5, with D possibly being TRBD1 (7 bases). This CDR3 has 16 residues. CDR1 is SGHAT and CDR2 is FQNNGV in the germline V gene. V lost 5 bases, J lost 2 bases, and 18 bases lay in between. The CDR3 DNA reads TGTGCCAGCAGCCCATCGGCGGGGACAGCGCAAGAGACCCAGTACTTC. It encodes CASSPSAGTAQETQYF.

V and J are TRBV28 and TRBJ1-3; D is uncertain. Germline-derived CDR1 and CDR2 are MDHEN and SYDVKM. Trimming stripped 5 bases from V and 4 bases from J, with 18 bases between. The CDR3 contains 16 residues. The CDR3 nucleotides are TGTGCCAGCAGTCTAACCTCAGGAGCTATCGGAAACACCATATATTTT. Residues: CASSLTSGAIGNTIYF.

This clone was counted once. The genes are TRBV6-2 or TRBV6-3 and TRBJ1-1, with D uncertain. Germline CDR1 and CDR2: MNHEY and SVGEGT. This CDR3 comprises 16 residues. V lost 6 bases to trimming and J lost 1 base, with 18 bases between them. The CDR3 DNA reads TGTGCCAGCAGCCGGCATTTCGGAGGACCGAACACTGAAGCTTTCTTT. This translates into CASSRHFGGPNTEAFF.

This chain uses TRBV4-2 with TRBJ1-3, with D uncertain. The CDR3 contains 14 residues. CDR1 is LGHNA and CDR2 is YNFKEQ in the germline V gene. V lost 0 bases to trimming and J lost 7 bases, with 10 bases between them. CDR3 sequence: CASSQDSIRNTIYF. CDR3 nucleotide sequence: TGTGCCAGCAGCCAAGATAGCATTCGGAACACCATATATTTT.

The chain uses TRBV2 and TRBJ1-4, with no clear D. This CDR3 comprises 14 residues. CDR1 SNHLY and CDR2 FYNNEI come from the germline V gene. V dropped 6 bases and J dropped 4 bases, with 12 bases sitting between them. The CDR3 here is CASSGAADNEKLFF. The CDR3 DNA reads as TGTGCCAGCAGCGGCGCGGCTGATAATGAAAAACTGTTTTTT.

The J gene is TRBJ2-1, the V gene TRBV3-1 (or the pseudogene TRBV3-2); D possibly corresponds to TRBD1 (6 bases). Trimming removed 0 bases at V and 1 base at J, with 10 bases between. This CDR3 region has 16 residues. Germline V gene data show CDR1 as LGHDT and CDR2 as YNNKEL (reference sequence). CDR3 coding DNA: TGTGCCAGCAGCCAAGATTTAGGGGGATCCTACAATGAGCAGTTCTTC. Its protein product is CASSQDLGGSYNEQFF.

This clone was detected once. The CDR3 sequence: CASSLAGGFNEQFF. The CDR3 nucleotides are TGTGCCAGCAGTCTAGCGGGGGGGTTCAATGAGCAGTTCTTC. The J gene is TRBJ2-1, the V gene TRBV6-2 or TRBV6-3; 12 bases are a match to TRBD2. This CDR3 comprises 14 residues. V lost 5 bases, J lost 6 bases, and 2 bases stayed unmatched. CDR1 and CDR2 from the germline V gene are MNHEY and SVGEGT.

The chain is built from TRBV5-6 and TRBJ2-4; 12 bases match TRBD1. Germline-derived CDR1 and CDR2 are SGHDT and YYEEEE. After removal of 2 bases from V and 9 bases from J, the junction contained 9 bases not matched to a gene. The CDR3 extends over 16 amino acids. The DNA of the CDR3 is TGTGCCAGCAGCTTCTTGGCAGGGACAGGGGGCGTCATTCAGTACTTC. Its protein is CASSFLAGTGGVIQYF.

The chain couples TRBV5-1 to TRBJ2-7; 9 nucleotides match TRBD1. The V gene's germline CDR1 is SGHRS and CDR2 YFSETQ. This CDR3 has 14 residues. The junction had 7 bases not matched to a gene; V was cut back by 4 bases and J by 5 bases. The CDR3 sequence is CASSPGTGIHEQYF. In nucleotides, the CDR3 is TGCGCCAGCAGCCCGGGGACAGGGATTCACGAGCAGTACTTC.

The V and J genes are TRBV20-1 and TRBJ2-1; D is uncertain. V gave up 3 bases and J gave up 6 bases, with 6 bases separating them. This CDR3 contains 11 residues. Germline lookup yields CDR1 DFQATT and CDR2 SNEGSKA (reference sequence). The CDR3 is CSARTSNEQFF. For the CDR3, the DNA is TGCAGTGCTAGGACGTCCAATGAGCAGTTCTTC.

The chain has TRBV18 and TRBJ1-1; 9 bases match TRBD1. After removal of 3 bases from V and 12 bases from J, the junction contained 8 bases not matched to a gene. CDR3 length equals 13 residues. Germline values: CDR1 KGHSH, CDR2 LQKENI. This CDR3 is CASSPNDRGETFF. The CDR3 coding sequence is TGTGCCAGCTCACCTAATGACAGGGGGGAGACTTTCTTT.

This clone was counted a single time. The J gene is TRBJ1-1, the V gene TRBV5-1; D gene unclear. V lost 0 bases, J lost 4 bases, and 7 bases lay in between. The CDR3 totals 13 residues. Germline V gives CDR1 SGHRS, CDR2 YFSETQ. The DNA for the CDR3 is TGCGCCAGCAGCTTGGCGACCCTCACTGAAGCTTTCTTT. Translated: CASSLATLTEAFF.